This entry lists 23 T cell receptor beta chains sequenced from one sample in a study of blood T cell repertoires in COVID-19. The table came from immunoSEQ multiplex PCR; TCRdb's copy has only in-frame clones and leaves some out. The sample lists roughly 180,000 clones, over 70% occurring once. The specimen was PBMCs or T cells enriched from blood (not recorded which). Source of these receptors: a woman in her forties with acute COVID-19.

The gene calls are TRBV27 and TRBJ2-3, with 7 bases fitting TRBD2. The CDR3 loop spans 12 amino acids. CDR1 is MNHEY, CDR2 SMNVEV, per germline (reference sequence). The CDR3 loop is CALCRRREIRYF. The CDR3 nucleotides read TGTGCTCTTTGCCGACGGCGGGAGATCAGGTATTTT.

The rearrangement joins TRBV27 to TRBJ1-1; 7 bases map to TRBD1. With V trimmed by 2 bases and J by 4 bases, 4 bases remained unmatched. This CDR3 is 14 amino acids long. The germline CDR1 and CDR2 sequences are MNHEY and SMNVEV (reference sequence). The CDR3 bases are TGTGCCAGCAGTTTAATGGAGGGGGCCACTGAAGCTTTCTTT. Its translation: CASSLMEGATEAFF.

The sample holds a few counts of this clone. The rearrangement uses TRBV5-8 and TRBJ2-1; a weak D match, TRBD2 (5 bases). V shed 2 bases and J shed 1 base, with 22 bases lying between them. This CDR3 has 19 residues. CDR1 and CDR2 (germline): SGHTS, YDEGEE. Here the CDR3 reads CASSLGLALEERSYNEQFF. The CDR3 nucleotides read TGTGCCAGCAGCTTAGGGTTAGCGTTAGAAGAGAGATCCTACAATGAGCAGTTCTTC.

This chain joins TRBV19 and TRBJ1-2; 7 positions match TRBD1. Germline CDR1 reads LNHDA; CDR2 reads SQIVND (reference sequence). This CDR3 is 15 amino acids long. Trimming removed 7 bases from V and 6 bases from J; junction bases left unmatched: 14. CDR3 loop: CASTAMAGGLDGYTF. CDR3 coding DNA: TGTGCCAGTACTGCTATGGCAGGGGGATTAGATGGCTACACCTTC. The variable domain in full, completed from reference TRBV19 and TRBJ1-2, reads DGGITQSPKYLFRKEGQNVTLSCEQNLNHDAMYWYRQDPGQGLRLIYYSQIVNDFQKGDIAEGYSVSREKKESFPLTVTSAQKNPTAFYLCASTAMAGGLDGYTFGSGTRLTVV.

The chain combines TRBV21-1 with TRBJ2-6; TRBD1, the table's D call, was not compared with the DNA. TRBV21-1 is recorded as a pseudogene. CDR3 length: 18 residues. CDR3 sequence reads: CASSDRGQVTVGANVLTF. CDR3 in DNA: TGTGCCAGCAGCGACCGGGGACAGGTGACCGTTGGGGCCAACGTCCTGACTTTC.

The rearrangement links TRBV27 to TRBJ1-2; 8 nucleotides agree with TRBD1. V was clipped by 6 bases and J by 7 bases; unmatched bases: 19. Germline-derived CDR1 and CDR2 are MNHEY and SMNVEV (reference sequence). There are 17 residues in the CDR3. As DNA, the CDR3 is TGTGCCAGCAGCCGCCAAGGACAGGGCCCTTGGGGAGGTGGCTACACCTTC. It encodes CASSRQGQGPWGGGYTF.

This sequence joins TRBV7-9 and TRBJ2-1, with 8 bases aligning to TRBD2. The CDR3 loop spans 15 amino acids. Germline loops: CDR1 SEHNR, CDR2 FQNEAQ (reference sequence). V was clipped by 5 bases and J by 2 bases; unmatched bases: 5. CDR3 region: CASSTLADPYNEQFF. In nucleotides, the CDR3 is TGTGCCAGCAGCACACTAGCGGACCCCTACAATGAGCAGTTCTTC.

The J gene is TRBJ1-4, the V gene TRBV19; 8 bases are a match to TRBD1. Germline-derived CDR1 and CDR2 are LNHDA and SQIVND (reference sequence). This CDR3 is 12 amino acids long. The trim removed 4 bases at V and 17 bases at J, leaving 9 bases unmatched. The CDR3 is CASSNPGQDSFF. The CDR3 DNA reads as TGTGCCAGTAGTAATCCGGGACAGGACAGCTTTTTT.

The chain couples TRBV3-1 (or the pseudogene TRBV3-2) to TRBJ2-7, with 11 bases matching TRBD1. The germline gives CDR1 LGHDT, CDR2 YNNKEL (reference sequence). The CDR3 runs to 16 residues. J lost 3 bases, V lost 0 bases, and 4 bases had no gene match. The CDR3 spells CASSQERDRGNYEQYF. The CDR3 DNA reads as TGTGCCAGCAGCCAAGAACGGGACAGGGGGAACTACGAGCAGTACTTC.

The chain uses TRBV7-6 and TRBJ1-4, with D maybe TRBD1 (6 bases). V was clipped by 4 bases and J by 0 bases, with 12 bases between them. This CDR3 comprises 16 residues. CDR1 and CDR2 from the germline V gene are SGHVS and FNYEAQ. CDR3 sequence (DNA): TGTGCCAGCAGCTCCAGGGGTTCCTCAACTAATGAAAAACTGTTTTTT. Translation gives CASSSRGSSTNEKLFF.

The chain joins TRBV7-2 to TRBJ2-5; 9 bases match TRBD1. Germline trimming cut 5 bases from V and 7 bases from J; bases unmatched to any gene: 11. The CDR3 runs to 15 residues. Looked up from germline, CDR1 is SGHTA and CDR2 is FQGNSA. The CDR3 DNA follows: TGTGCCAGCAGCGCCTGGGACAGGGTTTACGGGACCCAGTACTTC. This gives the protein CASSAWDRVYGTQYF.

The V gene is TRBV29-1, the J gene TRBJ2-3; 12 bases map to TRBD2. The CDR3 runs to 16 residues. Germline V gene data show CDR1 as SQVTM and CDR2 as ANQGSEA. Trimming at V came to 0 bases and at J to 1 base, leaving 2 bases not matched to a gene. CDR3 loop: CSVEDRLAGGTDTQYF. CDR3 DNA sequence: TGCAGCGTTGAAGACCGACTAGCGGGAGGCACAGATACGCAGTATTTT.

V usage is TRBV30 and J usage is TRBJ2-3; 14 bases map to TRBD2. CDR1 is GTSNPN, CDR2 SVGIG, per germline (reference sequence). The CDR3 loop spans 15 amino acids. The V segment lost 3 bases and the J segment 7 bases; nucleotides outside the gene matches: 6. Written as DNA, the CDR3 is TGTGCCTGGAGGGGGACTAGCGGGGGTTACCATACGCAGTATTTT. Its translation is CAWRGTSGGYHTQYF.

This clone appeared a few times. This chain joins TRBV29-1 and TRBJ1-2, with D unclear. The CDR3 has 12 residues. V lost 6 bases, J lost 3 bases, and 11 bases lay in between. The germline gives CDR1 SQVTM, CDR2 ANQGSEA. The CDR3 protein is CSVDNGDYGYTF. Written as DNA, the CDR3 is TGCAGCGTGGATAACGGAGACTATGGCTACACCTTC.

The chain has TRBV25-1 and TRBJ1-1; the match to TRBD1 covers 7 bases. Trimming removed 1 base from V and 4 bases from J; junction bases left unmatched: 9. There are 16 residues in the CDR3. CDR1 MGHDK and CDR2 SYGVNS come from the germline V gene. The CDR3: CASSEFEGGLGTEAFF. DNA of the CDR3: TGTGCCAGCAGTGAATTCGAAGGGGGCCTCGGCACTGAAGCTTTCTTT.

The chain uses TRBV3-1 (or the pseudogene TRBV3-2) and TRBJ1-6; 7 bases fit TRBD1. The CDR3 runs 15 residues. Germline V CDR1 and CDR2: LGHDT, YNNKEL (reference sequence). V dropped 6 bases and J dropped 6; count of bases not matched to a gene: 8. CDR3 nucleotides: TGTGCCAGCAGTGCCGTAGGACAGGTTAATTCACCCCTCCACTTT. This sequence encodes CASSAVGQVNSPLHF.

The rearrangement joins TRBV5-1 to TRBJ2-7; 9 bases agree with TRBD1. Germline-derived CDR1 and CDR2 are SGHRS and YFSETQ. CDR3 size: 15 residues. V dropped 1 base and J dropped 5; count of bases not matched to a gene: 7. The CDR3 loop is CASSLSGQGVDEQYF. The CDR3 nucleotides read TGCGCCAGCAGCTTGTCGGGACAGGGAGTGGACGAGCAGTACTTC.

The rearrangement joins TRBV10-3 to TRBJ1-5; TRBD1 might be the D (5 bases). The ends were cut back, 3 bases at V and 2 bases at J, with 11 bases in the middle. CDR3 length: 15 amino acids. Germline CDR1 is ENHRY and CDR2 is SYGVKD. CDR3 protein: CAISDKGRGNQPQHF. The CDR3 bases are TGTGCCATCAGTGATAAGGGGCGAGGCAATCAGCCCCAGCATTTT.

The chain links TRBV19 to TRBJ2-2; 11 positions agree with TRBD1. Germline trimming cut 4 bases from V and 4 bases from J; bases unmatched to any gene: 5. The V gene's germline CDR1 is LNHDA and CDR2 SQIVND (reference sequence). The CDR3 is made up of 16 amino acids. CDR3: CASSTGQGVGTGELFF. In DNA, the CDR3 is TGTGCCAGTAGTACGGGACAGGGGGTTGGCACCGGGGAGCTGTTTTTT.

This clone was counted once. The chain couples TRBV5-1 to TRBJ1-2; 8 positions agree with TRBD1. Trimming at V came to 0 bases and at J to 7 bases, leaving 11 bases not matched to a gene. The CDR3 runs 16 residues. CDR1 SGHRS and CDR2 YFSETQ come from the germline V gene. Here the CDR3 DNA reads TGCGCCAGCAGCTTGGAGGGTCAGGGGGCGCCGGGTGGCTACACCTTC. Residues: CASSLEGQGAPGGYTF.

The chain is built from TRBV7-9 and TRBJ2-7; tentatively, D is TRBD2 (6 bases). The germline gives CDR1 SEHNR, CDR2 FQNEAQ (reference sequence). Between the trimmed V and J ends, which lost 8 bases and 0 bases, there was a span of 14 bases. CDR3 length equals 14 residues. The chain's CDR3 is CASLPGGSSYEQYF. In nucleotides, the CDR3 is TGTGCCAGCCTCCCAGGAGGGAGCTCCTACGAGCAGTACTTC.

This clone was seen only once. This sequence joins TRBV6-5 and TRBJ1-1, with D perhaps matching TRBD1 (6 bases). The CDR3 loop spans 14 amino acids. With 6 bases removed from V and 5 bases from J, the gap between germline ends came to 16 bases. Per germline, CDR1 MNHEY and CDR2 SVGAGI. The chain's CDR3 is CASRSTGRGTEAFF. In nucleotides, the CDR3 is TGTGCCAGCAGGTCAACAGGGCGGGGGACTGAAGCTTTCTTT.

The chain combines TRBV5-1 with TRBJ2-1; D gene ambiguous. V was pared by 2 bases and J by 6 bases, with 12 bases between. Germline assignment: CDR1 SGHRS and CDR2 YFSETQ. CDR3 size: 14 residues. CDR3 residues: CASSFRVTPNEQFF. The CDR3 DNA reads TGCGCCAGCAGCTTCCGCGTCACCCCCAATGAGCAGTTCTTC. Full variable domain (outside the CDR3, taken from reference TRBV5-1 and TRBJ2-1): KAGVTQTPRYLIKTRGQQVTLSCSPISGHRSVSWYQQTPGQGLQFLFEYFSETQRNKGNFPGRFSGRQFSNSRSEMNVSTLELGDSALYLCASSFRVTPNEQFFGPGTRLTVL.